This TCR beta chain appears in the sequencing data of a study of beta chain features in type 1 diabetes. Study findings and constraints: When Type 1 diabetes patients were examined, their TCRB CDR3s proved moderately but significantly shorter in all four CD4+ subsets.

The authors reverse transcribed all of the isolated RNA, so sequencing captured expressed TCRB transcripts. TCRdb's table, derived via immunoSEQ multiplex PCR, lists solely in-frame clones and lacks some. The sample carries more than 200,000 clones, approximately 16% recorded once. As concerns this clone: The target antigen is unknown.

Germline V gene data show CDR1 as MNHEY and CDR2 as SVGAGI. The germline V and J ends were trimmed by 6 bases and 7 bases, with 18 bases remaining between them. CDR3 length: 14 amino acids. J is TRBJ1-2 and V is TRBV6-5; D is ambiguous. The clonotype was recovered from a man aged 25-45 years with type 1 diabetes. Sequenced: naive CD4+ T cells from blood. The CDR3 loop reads CASRPVLRAGGYTF. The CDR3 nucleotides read TGTGCCAGCAGACCCGTTTTGAGGGCCGGTGGCTACACCTTC.